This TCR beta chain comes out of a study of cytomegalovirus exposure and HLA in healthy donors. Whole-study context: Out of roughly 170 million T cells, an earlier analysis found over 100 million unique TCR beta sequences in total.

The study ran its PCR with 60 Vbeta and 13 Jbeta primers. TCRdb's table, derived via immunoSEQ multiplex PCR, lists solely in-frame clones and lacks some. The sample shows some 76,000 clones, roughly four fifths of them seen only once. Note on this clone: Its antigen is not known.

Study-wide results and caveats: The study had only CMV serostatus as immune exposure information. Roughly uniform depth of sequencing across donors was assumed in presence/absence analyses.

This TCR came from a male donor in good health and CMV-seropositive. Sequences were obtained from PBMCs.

The CDR3 coding sequence is TGTGCCAGCTCGTCCGGGACTAGCGGTTACGAGCAGTACTTC. Its protein is CASSSGTSGYEQYF. The chain couples TRBV18 to TRBJ2-7; 11 nucleotides agree with TRBD2. The CDR3 is 14 amino acids. Germline CDR1 KGHSH, CDR2 LQKENI. J lost 4 bases, V lost 6 bases, and 5 bases had no gene match.